This record looks at one T cell receptor (beta chain) sequence and its context. The target antigen is unknown. The data are from a study of OX40 agonist ivuxolimab in advanced cancers. Across the study: The patients received agonistic anti-OX40 (CD134) antibody ivuxolimab. Ivuxolimab was administered intravenously to patients at 0.01 to 10 mg/kg every 2 weeks.

Using immunoSEQ multiplex PCR, the repertoire was profiled, and TCRdb retains in-frame clones only, with some absent. The sample has approximately 96,000 clones; about nine tenths are singletons. This CDR3 contains 16 residues. CDR1 and CDR2 from the germline V gene are SEHNR and FQNEAQ (reference sequence). The V gene end was trimmed by 1 base and the J gene end by 6 bases; junction bases not matched to a gene: 5. Study-wide results and limits: Researchers report that CD8+ T cells had, on average, more expanded clones than CD4+.

This rearrangement joins TRBV7-9 to TRBJ1-5; TRBD1 aligns across 11 bases. The receptor comes from an adult with an advanced solid tumor such as melanoma, head and neck, liver or kidney cancer. The material was CD4+ or CD8+ T cells sorted from blood, obtained in a trial of the OX40 agonist ivuxolimab. The CDR3 sequence: CASSLGGQGAGQPQHF. CDR3 coding DNA: TGTGCCAGCAGCTTAGGAGGACAGGGGGCAGGTCAGCCCCAGCATTTT. Looking up the rest from reference TRBV7-9 and TRBJ1-5 gives the full variable domain: DTGVSQNPRHKITKRGQNVTFRCDPISEHNRLYWYRQTLGQGPEFLTYFQNEAQLEKSRLLSDRFSAERPKGSFSTLEIQRTEQGDSAMYLCASSLGGQGAGQPQHFGDGTRLSIL.